Below, 13 T cell receptor beta chains from the same sample are listed, as sequenced in a study of blood T cells in healthy people across ages. PCR was performed a second time for about 7 to 12 cycles using a sample-barcoded 5' primer and a J-beta primer mix. Via MiXCR, TCRdb re-called the 5' RACE reads, giving one row per CDR3 protein. The sample has roughly 720,000 distinct CDR3 sequences, about 53% seen once. The sample comprised blood. These receptors originate from a man older than 75 in good health.

Many counts were recorded for this clonotype. J is TRBJ1-1 and V is TRBV7-3; perhaps TRBD1 as D (6 bases). V was trimmed by 2 bases and J by 4 bases, leaving 8 bases between them. Per germline, CDR1 SGHTA and CDR2 FQGTGA. CDR3 size: 13 residues. CDR3 region: CASSLQGSTEAFF. The CDR3 DNA reads TGTGCCAGCAGCTTACAGGGGAGCACTGAAGCTTTCTTT. The full variable domain, in which reference TRBV7-3 and TRBJ1-1 provide the parts outside the CDR3, is GAGVSQTPSNKVTEKGKYVELRCDPISGHTALYWYRQSLGQGPEFLIYFQGTGAADDSGLPNDRFFAVRPEGSVSTLKIQRTERGDSAVYLCASSLQGSTEAFFGQGTRLTVV.

The chain couples TRBV15 to TRBJ2-7; D possibly corresponds to TRBD2 (5 bases). The CDR3 consists of 16 residues. The germline V and J ends were trimmed by 1 base and 7 bases, with 20 bases remaining between them. Looked up from germline, CDR1 is LNHNV and CDR2 is YYDKDF (reference sequence). As DNA, the CDR3 is TGTGCCACCAGCAGAGCTGGGAGCGGCCCCTTGTGGGAGCAGTACTTC. This translates into CATSRAGSGPLWEQYF.

This clonotype occurred a few times. The chain recombines TRBV25-1 with TRBJ2-3; TRBD2 matches at 7 bases. This CDR3 comprises 14 residues. After removal of 10 bases from V and 8 bases from J, the junction contained 15 bases not matched to a gene. Per germline, CDR1 MGHDK and CDR2 SYGVNS. In DNA, the CDR3 is TGTGCCACCCAACGTGTCGGGGGGACTGGTACGCAGTATTTT. This encodes CATQRVGGTGTQYF.

This clonotype appeared a few times. This chain connects TRBV9 to TRBJ2-3; D ambiguous. The CDR3 extends over 12 amino acids. The V end was cut by 4 bases, the J end by 6 bases, with 9 bases between. Germline CDR1 SGDLS, CDR2 YYNGEE. In nucleotides, the CDR3 is TGTGCCAGCAGCCCCCAGGTCGATACGCAGTATTTT. Its translation: CASSPQVDTQYF.

This clonotype appeared a few times. This chain links TRBV2 with TRBJ2-7; 8 bases are shared with TRBD2. From germline, CDR1 is SNHLY and CDR2 FYNNEI. The CDR3 has 13 residues. V lost 6 bases, J lost 5 bases, and 6 bases stayed unmatched. The CDR3 coding sequence is TGTGCCAGCAGCCCCGGGGGGGAACACGAGCAGTACTTC. Translated, it gives CASSPGGEHEQYF.

The rearrangement joins TRBV11-2 to TRBJ2-5; either TRBD1 or TRBD2 may supply D (5 bases each). This CDR3 has 15 residues. From germline, CDR1 is SGHAT and CDR2 FQNNGV. The ends were cut back, 2 bases at V and 5 bases at J, with 15 bases in the middle. The CDR3 sequence: CASSLFLEGTETQYF. For the CDR3, the DNA is TGTGCCAGCAGCTTATTCCTTGAGGGGACGGAGACCCAGTACTTC.

CDR3 in DNA: TGTGCCAGCGCACAACAGTGGACGTATGGCTACACCTTC. It is translated as CASAQQWTYGYTF. The genes are TRBV18 and TRBJ1-2; unclear D gene. Germline CDR1 KGHSH, CDR2 LQKENI. V lost 8 bases, J lost 5 bases, and 15 bases lay in between. This CDR3 has 13 amino acids.

CDR3 DNA: TGTGCCAGCAGGGCGACAGGGAACTATGGCTACACCTTC. Encoded protein: CASRATGNYGYTF. This chain uses TRBV6-5 with TRBJ1-2; 7 bases line up with TRBD1. This CDR3 is built from 13 residues. V was pared by 6 bases and J by 2 bases, with 3 bases of the junction left unmatched. CDR1 and CDR2 (germline): MNHEY, SVGAGI.

This clonotype was found a few times. This chain links TRBV13 with TRBJ2-1, with a weak D call TRBD2 (6 bases). V shed 5 bases and J shed 5 bases, with 22 bases lying between them. Germline V gives CDR1 PRHDT, CDR2 FYEKMQ (reference sequence). This CDR3 comprises 17 residues. The CDR3 here is CASSAWDSLIPHNEQFF. CDR3 DNA sequence: TGTGCCAGCAGCGCCTGGGACTCCCTGATCCCCCACAATGAGCAGTTCTTC.

This clonotype has just a few counts. V usage is TRBV3-1 and J usage is TRBJ2-5; D is tentatively TRBD1 or TRBD2 (5 bases each). V lost 1 base, J lost 4 bases, and 19 bases lay in between. The germline V gene encodes CDR1 LGHDT and CDR2 YNNKEL (reference sequence). The CDR3 totals 17 residues. In nucleotides, the CDR3 is TGTGCCAGCAGCCAAGCAGGGTGGGGAGCCCGAGGAGAGACCCAGTACTTC. This translates into CASSQAGWGARGETQYF.

The chain carries TRBV24-1 and TRBJ2-5; TRBD1 is a possible D gene (6 bases). Germline V gene data show CDR1 as KGHDR and CDR2 as SFDVKD. The CDR3 spans 15 residues. V lost 3 bases and J 1 base, leaving 11 bases between the germline ends. This CDR3 reads CATSDLKDSQETQYF. CDR3 DNA sequence: TGTGCCACCAGTGATCTGAAGGACAGCCAAGAGACCCAGTACTTC.

This chain uses TRBV5-6 with TRBJ2-5; D tentatively reads TRBD1 or TRBD2 (6 bases each). Germline-derived CDR1 and CDR2 are SGHDT and YYEEEE. CDR3 size: 15 residues. V was pared by 0 bases and J by 11 bases, with 20 bases between. CDR3 sequence: CASSLDPTGAREQYF. For the CDR3, the DNA is TGTGCCAGCAGCTTGGACCCCACGGGGGCGAGGGAGCAGTACTTC.

This clonotype was seen more than once but under ten times. V is TRBV10-3 and J is TRBJ1-2, with D hard to call. The CDR3 extends over 13 amino acids. V gave up 6 bases and J gave up 1 base, with 9 bases separating them. Germline values: CDR1 ENHRY, CDR2 SYGVKD. The CDR3 nucleotides read TGTGCCATCAGGGAGGCACTTAACTATGGCTACACCTTC. Translating it yields CAIREALNYGYTF.